This T cell receptor (beta chain) appears in the sequencing data of a study of T cells after posttransplantation cyclophosphamide. Whole-study results and caveats: After PTCy, TRB diversity resembled that of CNI/methotrexate controls. Tissue-infiltrating T cells from skin or gut overlapped little with blood T cells. Later blood repertoires were often dominated by clones from the donor CD8+ memory compartment.

Points on this clone: Its antigen is undetermined.

The data were produced by immunoSEQ multiplex PCR, yet TCRdb's version contains in-frame clones alone and is incomplete. The sample holds about 28,000 clones, 86% seen once. The germline V and J ends were trimmed by 3 bases and 0 bases, with 12 bases remaining between them. From germline, CDR1 is SGHNT and CDR2 YENEEA. This CDR3 region has 15 residues. This chain joins TRBV11-3 and TRBJ2-7; possibly TRBD1 for D (6 bases). The clonotype comes from a man in his fifties. Sequenced sample: PBMCs. CDR3 sequence reads: CASSFLTGSSYEQYF. CDR3 DNA sequence: TGTGCCAGCAGCTTCCTGACAGGTTCCTCCTACGAGCAGTACTTC.